The 5 T cell receptor beta chains reported below all come from one sample, sequenced in a study of tumor-infiltrating lymphocytes in primary liver carcinoma. Unsorted whole blood yielded the blood RNA, and germline DNA was also extracted. From 400 to 550 ng total RNA, TCR beta cDNA was generated with a primer in the constant region. Library construction for TCR beta comprised three nested multiplex PCR rounds performed with slightly modified ARM-PCR. TRBV1-TRBV30 forward primers paired with a C-beta reverse primer drove the first two PCR rounds, about 10 cycles each. Via MiXCR, TCRdb re-called the multiplex PCR reads, giving one row per CDR3 protein. The top ten hold approximately 9% of the sample, which has 320,000 or so distinct CDR3 sequences, less than 75% seen once. The sequencing sample was made of peripheral blood. The receptors come from a man between 40 and 49 years old with primary liver carcinoma and hepatitis B virus infection.

About this clonotype: This clone may be a read error of a much larger clone one base away. V gene TRBV29-1 combines with J gene TRBJ2-5, with TRBD2 matching 12 bases. The CDR3 totals 14 residues. Germline V gene lookup returns CDR1 SQVTM and CDR2 ANQGSEA. J was trimmed by 7 bases and V by 5 bases; bases with no gene match: 8. This CDR3 reads CSVTDGLAGRTQYF. CDR3 DNA: TGCAGCGTTACCGACGGACTAGCGGGGCGGACCCAGTACTTC.

V usage is TRBV4-2 and J usage is TRBJ2-3; D might be TRBD1 or TRBD2, each matching 5 bases. CDR1 is LGHNA and CDR2 is YNFKEQ in the germline V gene. The CDR3 totals 13 residues. Trimming pared 1 base from V and 6 bases from J, leaving 8 bases between. This CDR3 reads CASSQGDADTQYF. The CDR3 DNA follows: TGTGCCAGCAGCCAAGGGGACGCGGATACGCAGTATTTT.

The chain recombines TRBV11-2 with TRBJ1-5; a weak D match, TRBD1 (6 bases). This CDR3 has 14 residues. The V gene's germline CDR1 is SGHAT and CDR2 FQNNGV. CDR3 in DNA: TGTACCGGCAGCCCGGACAGCTACAATCAGCCCCAGCATTTT. Its translation is CTGSPDSYNQPQHF.

Notes on this clonotype: This may be a read error: a much more frequent sequence differs by one nucleotide. This chain connects TRBV5-1 to TRBJ2-1; D uncertain. Germline V gene lookup returns CDR1 SGHRS and CDR2 YFSETQ. V was trimmed by 1 base and J by 10 bases, leaving 6 bases between them. This CDR3 contains 11 residues. CDR3 DNA sequence: TGCGCCAGCAGCTTGTGGGAAGAGCAGTTCTTC. Translating it yields CASSLWEEQFF. Using reference TRBV5-1 and TRBJ2-1 for the parts outside the CDR3, the full variable domain is KAGVTQTPRYLIKTRGQQVTLSCSPISGHRSVSWYQQTPGQGLQFLFEYFSETQRNKGNFPGRFSGRQFSNSRSEMNVSTLELGDSALYLCASSLWEEQFFGPGTRLTVL.

For this clonotype: A much larger clonotype is one base distant, so this may be a read error. The CDR3 end shows no conserved phenylalanine or tryptophan, and so a read error is likely. The chain is built from TRBV12-3 or TRBV12-4 and TRBJ2-1, with 8 bases lining up with TRBD2. V shed 6 bases, J shed 8 bases, and the junction held 3 bases outside the gene matches. This CDR3 spans 12 amino acids. The CDR3 DNA is TGTGCCAGCAGGGGACTAGGGGATGAGCAGTTCTTA. This translates into CASRGLGDEQFL.